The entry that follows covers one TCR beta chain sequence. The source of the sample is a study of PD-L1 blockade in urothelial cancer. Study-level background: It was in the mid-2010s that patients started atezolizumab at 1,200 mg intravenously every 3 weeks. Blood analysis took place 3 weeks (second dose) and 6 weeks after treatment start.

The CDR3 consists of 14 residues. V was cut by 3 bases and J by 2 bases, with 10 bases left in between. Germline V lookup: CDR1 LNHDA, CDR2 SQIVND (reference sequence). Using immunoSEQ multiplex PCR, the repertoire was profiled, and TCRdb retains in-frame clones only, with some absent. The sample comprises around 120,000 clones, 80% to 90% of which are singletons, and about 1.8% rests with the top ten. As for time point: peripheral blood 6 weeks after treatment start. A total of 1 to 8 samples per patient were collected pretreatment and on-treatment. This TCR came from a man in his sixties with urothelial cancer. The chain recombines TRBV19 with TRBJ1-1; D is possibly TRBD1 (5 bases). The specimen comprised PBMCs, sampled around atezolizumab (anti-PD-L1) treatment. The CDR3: CASSIGQTNTEAFF. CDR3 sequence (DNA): TGTGCCAGTAGTATTGGACAAACAAACACTGAAGCTTTCTTT.